One sample yielded the 3 T cell receptor beta chains listed below, sequenced in a study of early T cells in non-severe SARS-CoV-2 infection. MiXCR, applied by TCRdb to the 5' RACE reads, yields one record per CDR3 protein. The sample holds 25,000 to 35,000 distinct CDR3 sequences, under 5% seen once. Sequenced sample: whole blood. The receptors derive from an adult who was a healthcare worker with PCR-confirmed SARS-CoV-2 infection or an uninfected control (not recorded which).

At least ten counts were recorded for this clonotype. The chain uses TRBV7-2 and TRBJ1-1, with 10 bases fitting TRBD1. Germline values: CDR1 SGHTA, CDR2 FQGNSA. This CDR3 has 17 residues. V dropped 6 bases and J dropped 0; count of bases not matched to a gene: 10. CDR3 residues: CASSPPGQGLLNTEAFF. The CDR3 DNA reads TGTGCCAGCAGTCCTCCGGGACAGGGGCTTCTGAACACTGAAGCTTTCTTT.

This clonotype was counted at least ten times. The chain has TRBV4-1 and TRBJ1-1, with D maybe TRBD1 (6 bases). Germline values: CDR1 MGHRA, CDR2 YSYEKL. The CDR3 extends over 18 amino acids. Trimming removed 0 bases at V and 4 bases at J, with 21 bases between. The CDR3 sequence is CASSQEGGPGLAVTEAFF. CDR3 in DNA: TGCGCCAGCAGCCAAGAAGGGGGACCCGGGCTTGCGGTCACTGAAGCTTTCTTT.

This clonotype was recorded at least ten times. The chain recombines TRBV20-1 with TRBJ2-5; 10 positions match TRBD2. This CDR3 contains 15 residues. V was pared by 3 bases and J by 4 bases, with 8 bases of the junction left unmatched. Germline CDR1 DFQATT, CDR2 SNEGSKA (reference sequence). The CDR3, as DNA: TGCAGTGCTAGGGCTAGCGGGAGAGTTCTAGAGACCCAGTACTTC. Amino acids: CSARASGRVLETQYF.